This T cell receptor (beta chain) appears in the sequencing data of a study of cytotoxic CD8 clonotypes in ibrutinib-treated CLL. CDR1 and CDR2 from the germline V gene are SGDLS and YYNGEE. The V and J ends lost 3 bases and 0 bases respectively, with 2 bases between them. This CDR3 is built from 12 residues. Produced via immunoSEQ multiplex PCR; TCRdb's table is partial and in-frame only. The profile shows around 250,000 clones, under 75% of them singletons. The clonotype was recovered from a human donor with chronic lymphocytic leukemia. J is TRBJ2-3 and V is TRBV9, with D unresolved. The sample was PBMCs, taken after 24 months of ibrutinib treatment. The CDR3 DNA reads TGTGCCAGCAGCGGGAGCACAGATACGCAGTATTTT. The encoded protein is CASSGSTDTQYF.